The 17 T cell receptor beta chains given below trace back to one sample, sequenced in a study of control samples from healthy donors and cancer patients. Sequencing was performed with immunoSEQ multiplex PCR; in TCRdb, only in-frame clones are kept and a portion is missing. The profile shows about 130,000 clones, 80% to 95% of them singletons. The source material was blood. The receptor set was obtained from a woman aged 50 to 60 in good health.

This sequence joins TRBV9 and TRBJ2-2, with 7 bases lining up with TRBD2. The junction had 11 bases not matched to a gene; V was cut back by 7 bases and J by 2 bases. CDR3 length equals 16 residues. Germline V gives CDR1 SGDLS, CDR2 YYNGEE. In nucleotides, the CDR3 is TGTGCCAGCGCCCGGTGGCTAGCGGCTAACACCGGGGAGCTGTTTTTT. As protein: CASARWLAANTGELFF.

CDR3 DNA sequence: TGTGCCAGCTCCCCTACCATGGGGGGCAGTTCACCCCTCCACTTT. This encodes CASSPTMGGSSPLHF. This sequence joins TRBV18 and TRBJ1-6, with D tentatively TRBD1 (6 bases). This CDR3 comprises 15 residues. Trimming shortened V by 6 bases and J by 9 bases, and 18 bases separated the two germline ends. Per the germline V gene, CDR1 is KGHSH and CDR2 is LQKENI.

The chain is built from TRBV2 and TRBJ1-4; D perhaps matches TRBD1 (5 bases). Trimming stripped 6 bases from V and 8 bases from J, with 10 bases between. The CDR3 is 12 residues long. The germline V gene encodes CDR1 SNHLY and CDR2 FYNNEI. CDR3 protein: CASSRVEEKLFF. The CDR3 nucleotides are TGTGCCAGCAGCAGGGTTGAAGAAAAACTGTTTTTT.

This CDR3 reads CASRDSPSRTDTQYF. Here the CDR3 DNA reads TGTGCCAGTCGGGACAGCCCATCCCGCACAGATACGCAGTATTTT. The chain uses TRBV2 and TRBJ2-3; 7 nucleotides line up with TRBD1. The CDR3 extends over 15 amino acids. J lost 1 base, V lost 9 bases, and 10 bases had no gene match. Germline V gives CDR1 SNHLY, CDR2 FYNNEI.

The CDR3 reads CASSPAAGRGGRHEQYF. Here the CDR3 DNA reads TGTGCCAGCAGCCCGGCGGCAGGCCGTGGTGGTAGGCACGAGCAGTACTTC. The chain links TRBV5-8 to TRBJ2-7; no clear D. The CDR3 loop spans 17 amino acids. With 4 bases removed from V and 5 bases from J, the gap between germline ends came to 25 bases. In germline, CDR1 is SGHTS, CDR2 YDEGEE.

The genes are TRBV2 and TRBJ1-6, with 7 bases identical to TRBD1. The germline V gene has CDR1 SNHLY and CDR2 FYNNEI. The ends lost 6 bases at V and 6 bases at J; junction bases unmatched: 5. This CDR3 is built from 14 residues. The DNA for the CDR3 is TGTGCCAGCAGACTCGGACAGGCTAATTCACCCCTCCACTTT. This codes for CASRLGQANSPLHF.

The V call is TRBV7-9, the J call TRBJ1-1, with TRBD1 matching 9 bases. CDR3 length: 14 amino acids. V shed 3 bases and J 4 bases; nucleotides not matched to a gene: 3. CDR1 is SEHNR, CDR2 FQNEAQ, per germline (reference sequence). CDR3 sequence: CASSLGQGATEAFF. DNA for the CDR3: TGTGCCAGCAGCTTGGGACAGGGCGCCACTGAAGCTTTCTTT. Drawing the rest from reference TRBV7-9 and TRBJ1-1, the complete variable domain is DTGVSQNPRHKITKRGQNVTFRCDPISEHNRLYWYRQTLGQGPEFLTYFQNEAQLEKSRLLSDRFSAERPKGSFSTLEIQRTEQGDSAMYLCASSLGQGATEAFFGQGTRLTVV.

The CDR3 region has the DNA TGTGCCAGCAGGAGATACCGTACAGAGAACACTGAAGCTTTCTTT. Its translation is CASRRYRTENTEAFF. The rearrangement links TRBV6-5 to TRBJ1-1, with no clear D. V lost 6 bases and J 1 base, leaving 15 bases between the germline ends. Per germline, CDR1 MNHEY and CDR2 SVGAGI. The CDR3 is made up of 15 amino acids.

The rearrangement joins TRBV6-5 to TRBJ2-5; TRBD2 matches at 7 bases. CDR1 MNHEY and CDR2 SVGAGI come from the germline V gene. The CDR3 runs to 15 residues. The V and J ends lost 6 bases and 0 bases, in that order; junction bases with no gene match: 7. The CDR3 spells CASRASGSYQETQYF. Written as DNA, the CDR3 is TGTGCCAGCAGGGCTAGCGGATCGTACCAAGAGACCCAGTACTTC.

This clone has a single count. CDR3 protein: CASTITGENTEAFF. The CDR3 coding sequence is TGCGCCAGCACCATAACAGGGGAAAACACTGAAGCTTTCTTT. V usage is TRBV5-1 and J usage is TRBJ1-1; 7 bases line up with TRBD1. V dropped 6 bases and J dropped 2; count of bases not matched to a gene: 7. The CDR3 is 14 residues long. Germline V gene sequence: CDR1 SGHRS, CDR2 YFSETQ. Full variable domain (missing parts from reference TRBV5-1 and TRBJ1-1): KAGVTQTPRYLIKTRGQQVTLSCSPISGHRSVSWYQQTPGQGLQFLFEYFSETQRNKGNFPGRFSGRQFSNSRSEMNVSTLELGDSALYLCASTITGENTEAFFGQGTRLTVV.

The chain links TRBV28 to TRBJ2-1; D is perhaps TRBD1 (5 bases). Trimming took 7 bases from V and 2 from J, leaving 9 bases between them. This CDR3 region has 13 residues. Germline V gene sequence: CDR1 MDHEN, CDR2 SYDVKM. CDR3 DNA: TGTGCCAGCACAGGGATGACCTACAATGAGCAGTTCTTC. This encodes CASTGMTYNEQFF.

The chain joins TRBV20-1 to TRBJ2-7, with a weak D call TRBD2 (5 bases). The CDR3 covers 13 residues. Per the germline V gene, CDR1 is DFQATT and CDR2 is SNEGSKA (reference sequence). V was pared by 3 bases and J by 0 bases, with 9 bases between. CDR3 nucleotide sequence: TGCAGTGCTAGTAACGGGGACTCCTACGAGCAGTACTTC. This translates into CSASNGDSYEQYF.

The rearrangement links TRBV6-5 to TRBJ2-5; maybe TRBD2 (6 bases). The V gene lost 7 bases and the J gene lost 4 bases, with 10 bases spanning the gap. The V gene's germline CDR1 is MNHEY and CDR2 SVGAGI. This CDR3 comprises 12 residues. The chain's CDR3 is CASKTGVETQYF. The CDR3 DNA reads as TGTGCCAGCAAAACGGGAGTAGAGACCCAGTACTTC.

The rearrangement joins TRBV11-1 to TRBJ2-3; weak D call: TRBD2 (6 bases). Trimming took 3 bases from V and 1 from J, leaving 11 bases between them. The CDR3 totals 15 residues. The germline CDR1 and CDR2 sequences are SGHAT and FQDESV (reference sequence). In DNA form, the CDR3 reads TGTGCCAGCAGCTTTCTACAGCGGGGCACAGATACGCAGTATTTT. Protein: CASSFLQRGTDTQYF.

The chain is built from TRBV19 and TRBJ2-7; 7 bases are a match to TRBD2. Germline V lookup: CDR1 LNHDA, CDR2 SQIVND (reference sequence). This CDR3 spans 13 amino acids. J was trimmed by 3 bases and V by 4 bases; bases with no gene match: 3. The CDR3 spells CASSTRTSYEQYF. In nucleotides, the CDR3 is TGTGCCAGTAGTACCCGGACTAGCTACGAGCAGTACTTC.

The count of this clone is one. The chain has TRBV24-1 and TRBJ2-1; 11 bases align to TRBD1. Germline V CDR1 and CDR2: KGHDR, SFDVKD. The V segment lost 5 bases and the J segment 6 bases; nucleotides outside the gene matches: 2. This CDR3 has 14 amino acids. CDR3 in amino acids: CATSGTGGFNEQFF. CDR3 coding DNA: TGTGCCACCAGTGGGACAGGGGGCTTCAATGAGCAGTTCTTC.

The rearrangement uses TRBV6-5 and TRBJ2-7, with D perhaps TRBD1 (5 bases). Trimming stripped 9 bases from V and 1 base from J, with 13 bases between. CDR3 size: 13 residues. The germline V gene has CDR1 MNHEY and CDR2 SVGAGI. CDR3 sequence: CARLNQGSYEQYF. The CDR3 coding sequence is TGTGCCAGACTAAATCAGGGTTCCTACGAGCAGTACTTC.